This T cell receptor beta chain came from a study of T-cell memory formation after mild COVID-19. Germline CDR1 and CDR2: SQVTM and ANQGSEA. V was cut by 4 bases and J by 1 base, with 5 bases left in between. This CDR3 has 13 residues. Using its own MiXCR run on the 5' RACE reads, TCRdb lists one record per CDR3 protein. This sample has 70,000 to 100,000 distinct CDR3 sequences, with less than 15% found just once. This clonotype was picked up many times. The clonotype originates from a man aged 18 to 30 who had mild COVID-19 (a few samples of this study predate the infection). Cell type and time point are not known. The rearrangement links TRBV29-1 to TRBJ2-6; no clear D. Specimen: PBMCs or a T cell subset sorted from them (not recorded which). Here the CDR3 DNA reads TGCAGCGTTGCGGTTTCTGGGGCCAACGTCCTGACTTTC. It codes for CSVAVSGANVLTF. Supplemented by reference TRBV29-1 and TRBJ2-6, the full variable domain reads SAVISQKPSRDICQRGTSLTIQCQVDSQVTMMFWYRQQPGQSLTLIATANQGSEATYESGFVIDKFPISRPNLTFSTLTVSNMSPEDSSIYLCSVAVSGANVLTFGAGSRLTVL.